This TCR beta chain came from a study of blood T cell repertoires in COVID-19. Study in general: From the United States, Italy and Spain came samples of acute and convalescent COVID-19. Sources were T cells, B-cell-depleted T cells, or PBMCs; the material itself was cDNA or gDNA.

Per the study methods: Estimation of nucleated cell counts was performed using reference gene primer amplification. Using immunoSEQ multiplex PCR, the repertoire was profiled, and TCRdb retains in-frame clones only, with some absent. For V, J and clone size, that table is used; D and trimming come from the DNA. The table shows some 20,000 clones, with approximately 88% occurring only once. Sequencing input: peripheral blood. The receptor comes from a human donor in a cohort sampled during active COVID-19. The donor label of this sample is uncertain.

In nucleotides, the CDR3 is TGTGCCAGCAGTTCTGATGTGACAGGGGCGGACACCGGGGAGCTGTTTTTT. It translates to CASSSDVTGADTGELFF. The gene calls are TRBV27 and TRBJ2-2; 8 bases match TRBD1. The CDR3 is made up of 17 amino acids. V gave up 4 bases and J gave up 3 bases; unmatched junction bases: 10. From germline, CDR1 is MNHEY and CDR2 SMNVEV (reference sequence).